The sequence of this TCR beta chain was determined in a study of CD8+ T cells in alopecia areata. Whole-study findings and limits: Only a single nonresponder existed, so baseline CD8+ expansion links stay unclear. Lesional scalp, notably in alopecia totalis/universalis, had clonality above that of normal scalp.

Treatment noted: oral pan-JAK inhibitor, 5-10 mg twice daily. Collected material from alopecia areata patients comprised lesional scalp punch biopsies and peripheral blood. Sorted out of PBMCs were CD4+ T cells and CD8+ T cells. On this clone itself: Its antigen is as yet unknown.

The CDR3 runs 15 residues. V gave up 5 bases and J gave up 9 bases; unmatched junction bases: 10. Germline CDR1 reads SNHLY; CDR2 reads FYNNEI. Extracted from the samples, RNA was reverse transcribed into cDNA to serve as the sequencing template. Produced via immunoSEQ multiplex PCR; TCRdb's table is partial and in-frame only. The data hold some 190,000 clones, with under 70% observed a single time. The chain joins TRBV2 to TRBJ2-1, with TRBD1 identical over 10 bases. The specimen was CD4+ T cells sorted from blood, collected at approximately week 42, from a patient treated with tofacitinib. This TCR came from a human donor with alopecia areata. This CDR3 reads CASSSSRDRGGEQFF. In nucleotides, the CDR3 is TGTGCCAGCAGTTCATCCCGGGACAGGGGTGGTGAGCAGTTCTTC.